The present entry profiles one T cell receptor beta chain with its context. Antigen: not known. Clones were sequenced by immunoSEQ multiplex PCR, and TCRdb holds only the in-frame ones, with some missing. The sample holds about 18,000 clones, 75% to 90% seen once. These data belong to a study of neoadjuvant nivolumab and ipilimumab in lung cancer. Broader study findings: TCR richness and clonality were higher in tumors than adjacent uninvolved lung.

CDR3 size: 15 residues. The V end lost 3 bases, the J end lost 1 base, and 9 bases lay between the germline ends. Germline lookup yields CDR1 LNHDA and CDR2 SQIVND (reference sequence). This material consisted of peripheral blood, taken before neoadjuvant nivolumab, alone or with ipilimumab. This TCR derives from an adult with non-small cell lung cancer. V and J are TRBV19 and TRBJ1-4, with D unclear. The DNA of the CDR3 is TGTGCCAGTAGTATGAGTTTGGTAACTAATGAAAAACTGTTTTTT. This gives the protein CASSMSLVTNEKLFF.